The 20 T cell receptor beta chains presented below share a single source sample, sequenced in a study of T cell repertoires in cytomegalovirus infection (dated 2019 in TCRdb). The intended sense of this specimen's treatment or condition label: in vitro stimulation with specific CMV peptide epitopes to enrich CMV-specific T cells. Which antigens these TCRs recognize remains unknown. Sequencing used an Illumina HiSeq 1500. Starting from the raw public reads, TCRdb applied fastp trimming at Q25, assembled clones with MiXCR and retained in-frame beta chains. Entries are consolidated by CDR3 protein sequence, retaining the most common genes and DNA. This sample has about 900,000 distinct CDR3 sequences in its table, and roughly 30% of those were observed once. The ten largest clones capture 13% of the sample. The material was cultured CD8+ T cells from PBMCs, obtained from culture after CMV antigen stimulation. Every receptor here comes from a human donor in good health (CMV status not recorded). Some clones in this sample may be carry-over from other donors' samples.

The rearrangement joins TRBV7-9 to TRBJ2-3; possible D gene TRBD1, 6 bases. The CDR3 loop spans 14 amino acids. Trimming shortened V by 3 bases and J by 4 bases, and 11 bases separated the two germline ends. Germline lookup yields CDR1 SEHNR and CDR2 FQNEAQ (reference sequence). The CDR3 nucleotides are TGTGCCAGCAGCTTCCCAGGACAGCCAGATACGCAGTATTTT. Translating it yields CASSFPGQPDTQYF. The full variable domain, with the rest looked up from reference TRBV7-9 and TRBJ2-3, is DTGVSQNPRHKITKRGQNVTFRCDPISEHNRLYWYRQTLGQGPEFLTYFQNEAQLEKSRLLSDRFSAERPKGSFSTLEIQRTEQGDSAMYLCASSFPGQPDTQYFGPGTRLTVL.

This clonotype was counted ten times or more. V gene TRBV6-6 combines with J gene TRBJ2-3, with TRBD2 identical over 9 bases. The germline V gene encodes CDR1 MNHNY and CDR2 SVGAGI (reference sequence). The J segment lost 5 bases and the V segment lost 0 bases, leaving 6 bases of the junction unmatched. The CDR3 is 16 residues long. The DNA for the CDR3 is TGTGCCAGCAGTTACTCAGGCGGGGGGGCCGGAGATACGCAGTATTTT. It codes for CASSYSGGGAGDTQYF.

The gene calls are TRBV12-3 or TRBV12-4 and TRBJ2-1; TRBD2 matches at 7 bases. The J segment lost 5 bases and the V segment lost 2 bases, leaving 6 bases of the junction unmatched. The CDR3 has 15 residues. This CDR3 reads CASSLWEGYDNEQFF. CDR3 nucleotide sequence: TGTGCCAGCAGTTTATGGGAGGGCTACGACAATGAGCAGTTCTTC.

This clonotype was observed a handful of times. The J gene is TRBJ1-3, the V gene TRBV27; 7 positions match TRBD1. The V gene's germline CDR1 is MNHEY and CDR2 SMNVEV (reference sequence). This CDR3 contains 13 residues. Trimming cost V 5 bases and J 4 bases; bases outside gene matches: 2. CDR3 sequence (DNA): TGTGCCAGCAGTGCGACAGGGGGAAACACCATATATTTT. Translation gives CASSATGGNTIYF.

This clonotype was counted many times. CDR3: CASSLGPRQFYTEAFF. CDR3 in DNA: TGTGCCAGCAGCTTGGGTCCCCGACAGTTTTACACTGAAGCTTTCTTT. This chain uses TRBV7-9 with TRBJ1-1, with D possibly being TRBD1 (5 bases). V was cut by 3 bases and J by 3 bases, with 17 bases left in between. Germline values: CDR1 SEHNR, CDR2 FQNEAQ (reference sequence). This CDR3 region has 16 residues.

The CDR3 nucleotides read TGTGCCACCAGTGAAGTCGGGAAATCGAACACCGGGGAGCTGTTTTTT. Protein: CATSEVGKSNTGELFF. The V call is TRBV24-1, the J call TRBJ2-2; D might be TRBD2 (5 bases). V was pared by 4 bases and J by 0 bases, with 11 bases between. Germline assignment: CDR1 KGHDR and CDR2 SFDVKD. The CDR3 spans 16 residues.

The chain has TRBV6-1 and TRBJ1-5; a possible D gene is TRBD1 (5 bases). The CDR3 runs 15 residues. The V end was cut by 5 bases, the J end by 6 bases, with 17 bases between. Germline loops: CDR1 MNHNS, CDR2 SASEGT. CDR3 sequence: CASSYNSGGGQPQHF. The CDR3 coding sequence is TGTGCCAGCAGTTATAACTCGGGGGGGGGTCAGCCCCAGCATTTT.

Only a few counts were recorded for this clonotype. The chain recombines TRBV4-3 with TRBJ1-2; weak D call: TRBD1 (5 bases). In germline, CDR1 is LGHNA, CDR2 YSLEER. V gave up 0 bases and J gave up 6 bases, with 17 bases separating them. The CDR3 is 16 amino acids. In nucleotides, the CDR3 is TGCGCCAGCAGCCAAGATTATCGGGGGGGGATCGATGGCTACACCTTC. Translated, it gives CASSQDYRGGIDGYTF.

This clonotype was seen a handful of times. This chain links TRBV7-9 with TRBJ2-1; 10 bases line up with TRBD1. CDR1 is SEHNR, CDR2 FQNEAQ, per germline (reference sequence). V lost 5 bases to trimming and J lost 4 bases; unmatched junction nucleotides: 11. This CDR3 is built from 17 residues. The DNA for the CDR3 is TGTGCCAGCAGCCTATACATCGGGACAGGGGCATACAATGAGCAGTTCTTC. Its translation is CASSLYIGTGAYNEQFF.

On this clonotype itself: Germline and junction disagree at one end, which may indicate a read error. V and J are TRBV19 and TRBJ1-5, with D hard to call. CDR3 size: 14 residues. CDR1 and CDR2 from the germline V gene are LNHDA and SQIVND (reference sequence). The CDR3 reads CASSSGGRYQPQHF. The CDR3 DNA reads TGTGCCAGTAGTTCAGGCGGGAGATATCAGCCCCAACATTTT.

The rearrangement joins TRBV7-6 to TRBJ2-5; TRBD1 is a possible D gene (6 bases). The CDR3 length is 15 residues. CDR1 SGHVS and CDR2 FNYEAQ come from the germline V gene. The V end was cut by 2 bases, the J end by 0 bases, with 10 bases between. The DNA of the CDR3 is TGTGCCAGCAGCTTATTTGGACAGAACCAAGAGACCCAGTACTTC. It encodes CASSLFGQNQETQYF.

The chain combines TRBV4-1 with TRBJ1-2, with D perhaps TRBD1 (5 bases). The CDR3 consists of 14 residues. V gave up 4 bases and J gave up 5 bases, with 14 bases separating them. CDR1 and CDR2 from the germline V gene are MGHRA and YSYEKL. The CDR3 nucleotides read TGCGCCAGCAGCCCAGGGACCCAGAGGTATGGCTACACCTTC. Translating gives CASSPGTQRYGYTF.

V usage is TRBV6-1 and J usage is TRBJ2-1; TRBD2 matches at 9 bases. The germline V gene has CDR1 MNHNS and CDR2 SASEGT. J was trimmed by 3 bases and V by 5 bases; bases with no gene match: 5. The CDR3 length is 15 residues. The CDR3 coding sequence is TGTGCCAGCAGTTCGGGGACTAGCATCTACAATGAGCAGTTCTTC. This gives the protein CASSSGTSIYNEQFF.

This clonotype was counted between two and nine times. This chain joins TRBV2 and TRBJ2-3; D is unclear. The CDR3 totals 13 residues. Looked up from germline, CDR1 is SNHLY and CDR2 is FYNNEI. The ends were cut back, 6 bases at V and 2 bases at J, with 9 bases in the middle. The chain's CDR3 is CASSTDYTDTQYF. The DNA of the CDR3 is TGTGCCAGCAGCACAGATTACACAGATACGCAGTATTTT.

This clonotype was found once. This rearrangement joins TRBV4-3 to TRBJ1-6, with D perhaps TRBD1 (6 bases). V lost 8 bases and J 0 bases, leaving 14 bases between the germline ends. Germline CDR1 LGHNA, CDR2 YSLEER. The CDR3 contains 16 residues. The CDR3 DNA is TGCGCCAGCGACAATAGGGGGAGCTCCTATAATTCACCCCTCCACTTT. Encoded protein: CASDNRGSSYNSPLHF.

The chain employs TRBV7-9 and TRBJ2-7; 10 bases line up with TRBD1. Looked up from germline, CDR1 is SEHNR and CDR2 is FQNEAQ (reference sequence). The CDR3 has 16 amino acids. V lost 2 bases and J lost 5; bases outside the gene matches: 9. The CDR3 is CASSLTVAGTGDEQYF. The CDR3 DNA reads as TGTGCCAGCAGCTTAACCGTCGCCGGGACAGGGGACGAGCAGTACTTC.

The V and J genes are TRBV7-3 and TRBJ1-2; D unresolved. The V and J ends lost 5 bases and 4 bases respectively, with 11 bases between them. Germline loops: CDR1 SGHTA, CDR2 FQGTGA. CDR3 size: 13 residues. CDR3 sequence: CASSHGWVYGYTF. CDR3 bases: TGTGCCAGCAGCCACGGATGGGTCTATGGCTACACCTTC. The full variable domain, rest sourced from reference TRBV7-3 and TRBJ1-2, is GAGVSQTPSNKVTEKGKYVELRCDPISGHTALYWYRQSLGQGPEFLIYFQGTGAADDSGLPNDRFFAVRPEGSVSTLKIQRTERGDSAVYLCASSHGWVYGYTFGSGTRLTVV.

The chain employs TRBV6-1 and TRBJ1-2, with a weak D call TRBD1 (6 bases). This CDR3 has 13 residues. Per the germline V gene, CDR1 is MNHNS and CDR2 is SASEGT. V lost 2 bases and J 5 bases, leaving 9 bases between the germline ends. DNA for the CDR3: TGTGCCAGCAGTGAAATAACAGGGTATGGCTACACCTTC. Protein: CASSEITGYGYTF.

The chain has TRBV9 and TRBJ1-1; 12 nucleotides line up with TRBD1. The CDR3 sequence is 18 residues long. Germline V CDR1 and CDR2: SGDLS, YYNGEE. After removal of 5 bases from V and 0 bases from J, the junction contained 11 bases not matched to a gene. CDR3 sequence (DNA): TGTGCCAGCAGTTATAGCCGGGACAGGGGGCAGTTGAACACTGAAGCTTTCTTT. This encodes CASSYSRDRGQLNTEAFF. The whole variable domain, remainder taken from reference TRBV9 and TRBJ1-1, is DSGVTQTPKHLITATGQRVTLRCSPRSGDLSVYWYQQSLDQGLQFLIQYYNGEERAKGNILERFSAQQFPDLHSELNLSSLELGDSALYFCASSYSRDRGQLNTEAFFGQGTRLTVV.

This clonotype was seen a handful of times. This chain joins TRBV20-1 and TRBJ2-1; TRBD2 agrees at 15 bases. Germline V gives CDR1 DFQATT, CDR2 SNEGSKA (reference sequence). The CDR3 is 21 amino acids. V lost 6 bases to trimming and J lost 4 bases; unmatched junction nucleotides: 22. CDR3 region: CSAPVPLTGTSGGLHYNEQFF. The CDR3 DNA follows: TGCAGTGCCCCGGTCCCCCTCACCGGGACTAGCGGGGGGCTTCATTACAATGAGCAGTTCTTC.